Listed here are 11 T cell receptor beta chains from one sample, sequenced in a study of cytomegalovirus exposure and HLA in healthy donors. This PCR relied on a set of 60 Vbeta primers and 13 Jbeta primers. Only in-frame clones appear in the TCRdb table, and some are missing; sequencing was by immunoSEQ multiplex PCR. The data contain 130,000 to 150,000 clones, less than 65% of them singletons. Sequenced input: PBMCs. The receptors were sampled from a woman aged 25-40 years in good health and CMV-seropositive.

This sequence joins TRBV6-1 and TRBJ2-7; the match to TRBD2 covers 9 bases. Germline V gene sequence: CDR1 MNHNS, CDR2 SASEGT. The CDR3 is 15 amino acids. With 0 bases clipped from V and 2 bases from J, the junction kept 2 bases outside the gene matches. Written as DNA, the CDR3 is TGTGCCAGCAGTGAAGCTTCTAGCGGGGCCTACGAGCAGTACTTC. This translates into CASSEASSGAYEQYF.

J is TRBJ1-1 and V is TRBV10-1; TRBD1 agrees at 7 bases. The V segment lost 7 bases and the J segment 1 base; nucleotides outside the gene matches: 9. The CDR3 loop spans 15 amino acids. Germline values: CDR1 WNHNN, CDR2 SYGVQD (reference sequence). This CDR3 reads CASNFRTGANTEAFF. CDR3 bases: TGCGCCAGCAACTTTCGAACAGGGGCGAACACTGAAGCTTTCTTT.

The CDR3 nucleotides read TGTGCCTGGAGTCCGGGAATTTATTTGAGGCCCCAGCATTTT. As protein: CAWSPGIYLRPQHF. The chain is built from TRBV30 and TRBJ1-5; no clear D. The CDR3 length is 14 residues. V gave up 2 bases and J gave up 9 bases, with 17 bases separating them. The germline V gene has CDR1 GTSNPN and CDR2 SVGIG (reference sequence).

This clone was seen a few times. J is TRBJ2-2 and V is TRBV10-2, with a tentative D call TRBD2 (6 bases). The V gene's germline CDR1 is WSHSY and CDR2 SAAADI. This CDR3 is 14 amino acids long. V lost 7 bases and J lost 1, with 10 bases in between. The CDR3 DNA is TGCGCCAGCATTCCAGCGGGGAACACCGGGGAGCTGTTTTTT. Amino acid sequence: CASIPAGNTGELFF.

The CDR3 loop is CASSLDPGSGTEAFF. Here the CDR3 DNA reads TGTGCCAGCAGCTTAGACCCGGGATCGGGCACTGAAGCTTTCTTT. This rearrangement joins TRBV11-2 to TRBJ1-1, with D unresolved. V gave up 0 bases and J gave up 4 bases, with 12 bases separating them. The germline V gene encodes CDR1 SGHAT and CDR2 FQNNGV. This CDR3 has 15 residues. Variable domain in full (rest from reference TRBV11-2 and TRBJ1-1): EAGVAQSPRYKIIEKRQSVAFWCNPISGHATLYWYQQILGQGPKLLIQFQNNGVVDDSQLPKDRFSAERLKGVDSTLKIQPAKLEDSAVYLCASSLDPGSGTEAFFGQGTRLTVV.

The V gene is TRBV5-1, the J gene TRBJ2-1; 9 bases match TRBD2. The CDR3 has 16 amino acids. The germline V gene encodes CDR1 SGHRS and CDR2 YFSETQ. V lost 0 bases to trimming and J lost 8 bases; unmatched junction nucleotides: 9. The CDR3 region is CASSLVSGLAGHEQFF. Written as DNA, the CDR3 is TGCGCCAGCAGCTTGGTTTCGGGGCTAGCGGGGCATGAGCAGTTCTTC. Drawing the rest from reference TRBV5-1 and TRBJ2-1, the complete variable domain is KAGVTQTPRYLIKTRGQQVTLSCSPISGHRSVSWYQQTPGQGLQFLFEYFSETQRNKGNFPGRFSGRQFSNSRSEMNVSTLELGDSALYLCASSLVSGLAGHEQFFGPGTRLTVL.

This chain connects TRBV2 to TRBJ1-2; D perhaps matches TRBD1 (6 bases). The CDR3 is made up of 11 amino acids. The ends were cut back, 4 bases at V and 6 bases at J, with 6 bases in the middle. Per germline, CDR1 SNHLY and CDR2 FYNNEI. The CDR3 DNA sequence: TGTGCCAGCAGTGGGACAGATGGCTACACCTTC. This encodes CASSGTDGYTF.

This clone was seen more than once but under ten times. V gene TRBV6-6 combines with J gene TRBJ2-3; D perhaps matches TRBD2 (5 bases). The germline gives CDR1 MNHNY, CDR2 SVGAGI (reference sequence). V was shortened by 5 bases and J by 6 bases, with 6 bases between the two germline ends. CDR3 length: 11 residues. In nucleotides, the CDR3 is TGTGCCAGCAGTACTAGGGATACGCAGTATTTT. Translating it yields CASSTRDTQYF.

The chain carries TRBV5-1 and TRBJ2-7; D is perhaps TRBD1 (5 bases). V gave up 0 bases and J gave up 5 bases, with 12 bases separating them. The length of the CDR3 is 14 residues. Per germline, CDR1 SGHRS and CDR2 YFSETQ. The chain's CDR3 is CASSLGQGGHEQYF. The CDR3 DNA reads as TGCGCCAGCAGCTTGGGTCAGGGCGGCCACGAGCAGTACTTC.

The CDR3 DNA reads as TGTGCCAGCCAGACCGAGGGGCGGGGGACTGAAGCTTTCTTT. It specifies CASQTEGRGTEAFF. The V and J genes are TRBV2 and TRBJ1-1; tentatively, D is TRBD1 (5 bases). Germline CDR1 and CDR2: SNHLY and FYNNEI. This CDR3 is built from 14 residues. V lost 8 bases and J 5 bases, leaving 18 bases between the germline ends.

The chain employs TRBV5-4 and TRBJ2-5; a possible D gene is TRBD2 (6 bases). The CDR3 runs 13 residues. V shed 4 bases and J shed 2 bases, with 9 bases lying between them. Germline CDR1 reads SGHNT; CDR2 reads YYREEE (reference sequence). The CDR3 DNA sequence: TGTGCCAGCAGCCCCCGGGAGCAAGAGACCCAGTACTTC. It translates to CASSPREQETQYF.